Described below is a single T cell receptor beta chain sequence and its context. Antigen specificity is unknown. Within the sample, other DNA sequences also encode this same CDR3. There are 13 residues in the CDR3. The V end lost 1 base, the J end lost 4 bases, and 7 bases lay between the germline ends. The germline V gene encodes CDR1 SGHTA and CDR2 FQGNSA. This sample is part of a study of T cell clones after liver transplantation. Overall study: Pre-transplant mixed lymphocyte reactions yielded third-party-reactive TCRbeta sequences as comparators for graft-donor-reactive sequences. Without induction therapy, subjects received standard immunosuppression until 12-24 months post-transplant. Study-level points and caveats: In most of the 8 subjects, circulating graft-donor-reactive CD4 TCRbeta sequences fell significantly after transplant.

Clones were read by immunoSEQ multiplex PCR, and TCRdb kept only the in-frame ones, dropping some. The sample consists of more than 95,000 clones, 82% of them appearing once. The J gene is TRBJ2-5, the V gene TRBV7-2, with a tentative D call TRBD2 (5 bases). The TCR was taken from a human donor who received a liver transplant. Specimen: CD4+ T cells from blood, collected before liver transplant. CDR3: CASSLGGRETQYF. CDR3 nucleotide sequence: TGTGCCAGCAGCTTAGGAGGGAGAGAGACCCAGTACTTC.